Listed below are T cell receptor beta chains from one sample, sequenced in a study of cytomegalovirus exposure and HLA in healthy donors. Profiled with immunoSEQ multiplex PCR; TCRdb holds only in-frame clones, not every one. Its clone listing holds tens of thousands of clones. Specimen: PBMCs. Receptors were obtained from a woman aged 55-75 years in good health and CMV-seronegative. The conserved cysteine and the conserved F or W are not part of the CDR3 here.

TRBV7-3 ASSRDSSGANVLT
TRBV6-4 ARWTGIIQPQH
TRBV28 ASSLGTGGNGYT
TRBV6-5 ASSPGGRNEQF
TRBV9 ASSVAGGENSPLH
TRBV6-5 ASSSYRSSYNEQF
TRBV15 ATSHGQGFGYT
TRBV14 ASSHRYEQY
TRBV2 ASSDDRGGNEQF
TRBV5-4 ASTPDSAYEQY